The 22 T cell receptor beta chains reported below all come from one sample, sequenced in a study of regulatory T cells in long-lasting Graves disease. The TCR beta library used iRepertoire HTBI primers with Arm-PCR amplification of CDR3. Via MiXCR, TCRdb re-called the multiplex PCR reads, giving one row per CDR3 protein. The repertoire has some 280,000 distinct CDR3 sequences, around 23% of them found once; the top ten carry just over 55%. Specified time point: persistent/refractory GD, antithyroid drugs over 5 years with positive TRAb. RNA extracted from PBMCs served as the sequencing template. The material sequenced was peripheral blood mononuclear cells (PBMCs), taken when the disease was refractory, from a patient treated with antithyroid drugs. The receptors originated from a female donor with Graves disease.

This sequence joins TRBV10-3 and TRBJ1-2; tentative D call: TRBD1 (5 bases). This CDR3 is built from 14 residues. Germline lookup yields CDR1 ENHRY and CDR2 SYGVKD. V shed 3 bases and J shed 2 bases, with 10 bases lying between them. CDR3 in DNA: TGTGCCATCAGTGACAGGGCATCGAACTATGGCTACACCTTC. Protein: CAISDRASNYGYTF.

This clonotype was observed a few times. The chain employs TRBV6-1 and TRBJ2-6; unclear D gene. The CDR3 has 15 residues. Germline V gene data show CDR1 as MNHNS and CDR2 as SASEGT. V was clipped by 6 bases and J by 0 bases, with 9 bases between them. CDR3 loop: CASSSGYSGANVLTF. The CDR3 nucleotides read TGTGCCAGCAGCTCCGGGTACTCTGGGGCCAACGTCCTGACTTTC.

The V gene is TRBV7-2, the J gene TRBJ2-1, with D possibly TRBD2 on 6 matching bases. CDR1 is SGHTA, CDR2 FQGNSA, per germline. With 2 bases removed from V and 8 bases from J, the gap between germline ends came to 16 bases. The CDR3 runs 15 residues. The CDR3 DNA reads TGTGCCAGCAGCTTATCCCAGGGACTCGTGGATGAGCAGTTCTTC. Protein sequence: CASSLSQGLVDEQFF.

This clonotype was recorded a few times. V usage is TRBV7-3 and J usage is TRBJ2-7, with 14 nucleotides matching TRBD2. V shed 4 bases and J 2 bases; nucleotides not matched to a gene: 10. This CDR3 spans 18 amino acids. The germline gives CDR1 SGHTA, CDR2 FQGTGA. The CDR3 DNA sequence: TGTGCCAGCAGCTCCGGACTAGCGGGAGGCCGCTTTACCTACGAGCAGTACTTC. It yields the protein CASSSGLAGGRFTYEQYF.

This clonotype was seen a handful of times. The CDR3 region is CASSLAYRGFQETQYF. The CDR3 DNA is TGTGCCAGCAGCTTAGCTTACAGGGGATTCCAAGAGACCCAGTACTTC. This chain connects TRBV7-9 to TRBJ2-5; 7 bases map to TRBD1. This CDR3 is built from 16 residues. Germline V gene lookup returns CDR1 SEHNR and CDR2 FQNEAQ (reference sequence). V lost 0 bases and J lost 1; bases outside the gene matches: 5.

This clonotype was counted many times. The chain employs TRBV6-1 and TRBJ2-5, with D possibly TRBD2 on 6 matching bases. The CDR3 runs 13 residues. The ends were cut back, 8 bases at V and 1 base at J, with 11 bases in the middle. Germline CDR1 is MNHNS and CDR2 is SASEGT. The CDR3 sequence is CASEGGAQETQYF. CDR3 sequence (DNA): TGTGCCAGCGAGGGCGGGGCCCAAGAGACCCAGTACTTC.

This clonotype appeared many times. J is TRBJ1-2 and V is TRBV28; 7 nucleotides line up with TRBD1. CDR1 MDHEN and CDR2 SYDVKM come from the germline V gene. The CDR3 totals 15 residues. J lost 4 bases, V lost 3 bases, and 8 bases had no gene match. Here the CDR3 DNA reads TGTGCCAGCAGTTTCAATCTGGGACAGACCTATGGCTACACCTTC. This translates into CASSFNLGQTYGYTF.

This clonotype was detected only a few times. The V and J genes are TRBV20-1 and TRBJ2-7, with no clear D. CDR1 DFQATT and CDR2 SNEGSKA come from the germline V gene (reference sequence). The ends were cut back, 3 bases at V and 6 bases at J, with 12 bases in the middle. The CDR3 is 12 residues long. The CDR3 here is CSASSNWGEQYF. Here the CDR3 DNA reads TGCAGTGCTAGCTCAAACTGGGGCGAGCAGTACTTC.

The chain employs TRBV7-9 and TRBJ1-1, with D unresolved. This CDR3 is 12 amino acids long. Germline lookup yields CDR1 SEHNR and CDR2 FQNEAQ (reference sequence). Trimming shortened V by 10 bases and J by 4 bases, and 13 bases separated the two germline ends. For the CDR3, the DNA is TGTGCCACCACGACCAGCGCCACTGAAGCTTTCTTT. This encodes CATTTSATEAFF.

The CDR3 DNA reads TGCAGTGCTGCACGGGACAGCCTAGGGCAGTACTTC. This sequence encodes CSAARDSLGQYF. V is TRBV20-1 and J is TRBJ2-7, with TRBD1 matching 7 bases. This CDR3 has 12 residues. CDR1 DFQATT and CDR2 SNEGSKA come from the germline V gene (reference sequence). The V gene end was trimmed by 5 bases and the J gene end by 9 bases; junction bases not matched to a gene: 10.

This clonotype appeared many times. The chain employs TRBV20-1 and TRBJ2-7; 11 bases match TRBD2. In germline, CDR1 is DFQATT, CDR2 SNEGSKA (reference sequence). The CDR3 is 14 amino acids. After removal of 6 bases from V and 7 bases from J, the junction contained 11 bases not matched to a gene. CDR3 region: CSAKPGLAVSEQYF. CDR3 DNA sequence: TGCAGTGCAAAGCCGGGACTAGCGGTGTCTGAGCAGTACTTC.

This clonotype was counted only a few times. The chain combines TRBV9 with TRBJ2-2, with D possibly matching TRBD1 (6 bases). Germline values: CDR1 SGDLS, CDR2 YYNGEE. The CDR3 covers 19 residues. Trimming shortened V by 5 bases and J by 0 bases, and 23 bases separated the two germline ends. The CDR3 bases are TGTGCCAGCAGAGGTTCCGAGGGGGAAACGTTCGCGAACACCGGGGAGCTGTTTTTT. Its translation is CASRGSEGETFANTGELFF.

This clonotype was detected many times. The J gene is TRBJ1-5, the V gene TRBV12-3 or TRBV12-4; D might be TRBD1 (5 bases). With 6 bases removed from V and 5 bases from J, the gap between germline ends came to 11 bases. The CDR3 contains 13 residues. CDR3 bases: TGTGCCAGCAGGGATAGGGGAGATCAGCCCCAGCATTTT. Translating gives CASRDRGDQPQHF.

The CDR3 nucleotides are TGTGCCAGCAGCTATGACAGGGCGCGGGAAAAACTGTTTTTT. This codes for CASSYDRAREKLFF. The gene calls are TRBV11-2 and TRBJ1-4; 7 nucleotides agree with TRBD1. This CDR3 has 14 amino acids. Germline-derived CDR1 and CDR2 are SGHAT and FQNNGV. The junction had 7 bases not matched to a gene; V was cut back by 4 bases and J by 8 bases.

This clonotype came up a few times. The chain recombines TRBV27 with TRBJ2-7, with 7 bases identical to TRBD1. Trimming at V came to 2 bases and at J to 3 bases, leaving 4 bases not matched to a gene. The CDR3 extends over 14 amino acids. Germline V lookup: CDR1 MNHEY, CDR2 SMNVEV (reference sequence). CDR3 in amino acids: CASSLGRGYYEQYF. CDR3 coding DNA: TGTGCCAGCAGTTTAGGCAGGGGGTACTACGAGCAGTACTTC.

The rearrangement uses TRBV7-2 and TRBJ2-7; D gene uncertain. The germline V gene encodes CDR1 SGHTA and CDR2 FQGNSA. V was shortened by 2 bases and J by 2 bases, with 7 bases between the two germline ends. CDR3 length: 13 amino acids. CDR3 DNA sequence: TGTGCCAGCAGCTTATTATCCACCTACGAGCAGTACTTC. This codes for CASSLLSTYEQYF.

The CDR3 sequence is CASSLVSQGGQETQYF. DNA of the CDR3: TGTGCCAGCAGTTTGGTATCTCAAGGGGGCCAAGAGACCCAGTACTTC. V and J are TRBV6-9 and TRBJ2-5; a possible D gene is TRBD1 (6 bases). Trimming took 4 bases from V and 1 from J, leaving 16 bases between them. The V gene's germline CDR1 is MNHGY and CDR2 SVAAGI. The CDR3 totals 16 residues.

J is TRBJ1-5 and V is TRBV18; possible D gene TRBD1, 5 bases. In germline, CDR1 is KGHSH, CDR2 LQKENI. The CDR3 covers 14 residues. V shed 3 bases and J shed 5 bases, with 11 bases lying between them. The CDR3 spells CASSPEGTDQPQHF. The CDR3, as DNA: TGTGCCAGCTCACCCGAAGGGACGGATCAGCCCCAGCATTTT.

J is TRBJ2-5 and V is TRBV24-1; tentative D call: TRBD1 (6 bases). The last part of the DNA fits TRBJ2-7 better; the J call may be wrong. CDR1 is KGHDR and CDR2 is SFDVKD in the germline V gene. CDR3 length equals 14 residues. The chain's CDR3 is CATSDSTGTGEQYF. CDR3 coding DNA: TGTGCCACCAGTGACAGTACAGGGACCGGCGAGCAGTACTTC.

This clonotype was counted at least ten times. J is TRBJ1-4 and V is TRBV27, with 8 bases matching TRBD1. Germline V gene lookup returns CDR1 MNHEY and CDR2 SMNVEV (reference sequence). V lost 6 bases to trimming and J lost 6 bases; unmatched junction nucleotides: 6. This CDR3 contains 14 residues. The CDR3 sequence: CASSRQGTDEKLFF. The CDR3 DNA sequence: TGTGCCAGCAGCAGACAGGGGACGGATGAAAAACTGTTTTTT.

This clonotype was seen only once. A much larger clone differs from this one at a single base, so this may be a read error. For the CDR3, the DNA is TGTGCCAGCAGCTTAGTGTGGCAGCGGAACACTGAAGTTTTCTTT. Protein product: CASSLVWQRNTEVFF. The gene calls are TRBV7-9 and TRBJ1-1; D uncertain. The CDR3 has 15 residues. CDR1 is SEHNR, CDR2 FQNEAQ, per germline (reference sequence).

Worth noting for this clonotype: A far larger clone is just one base off, so this is likely a read error. In nucleotides, the CDR3 is TGTGCCAGCAGCTTCAGGAGCCCCACCCCGAACACTGAAGCTTTCTTT. Its protein is CASSFRSPTPNTEAFF. The chain employs TRBV5-5 and TRBJ1-1; D is unclear. Looked up from germline, CDR1 is SGHKS and CDR2 is YYEKEE (reference sequence). Between the trimmed V and J ends, which lost 2 bases and 1 base, there was a span of 15 bases. The CDR3 runs 16 residues.